The clone carrying this TCR beta chain was picked up a small number of times. Its antigen is undetermined. The sample originates from a study of regulatory T cells in long-lasting Graves disease. Study-level results: Persistent Graves' patients showed less TCR diversity than newly diagnosed ones. Preferential use of TRBV28, TRBJ1-2 and TRBJ2-5 was seen in persistent disease.

Through Arm-PCR of CDR3 regions and iRepertoire HTBI primers, TCR beta libraries were built. TCRdb called the multiplex PCR reads again in MiXCR, with one record for every CDR3 protein. This table has 400,000 to 600,000 distinct CDR3 sequences, roughly a fifth appearing once. Sample time point: persistent/refractory GD, antithyroid drugs over 5 years with positive TRAb. PBMC RNA was the source of the TCR library. This CDR3 has 13 amino acids. V trimming: 2 bases; J trimming: 5 bases; junction bases outside the gene matches: 1. From germline, CDR1 is ENHRY and CDR2 SYGVKD. The sequenced sample was peripheral blood mononuclear cells (PBMCs), obtained when the disease was refractory, from a patient treated with antithyroid drugs. This TCR came from a female donor with Graves disease. This chain uses TRBV10-3 with TRBJ1-2; 8 positions match TRBD1. CDR3: CAISEGQGYGYTF. For the CDR3, the DNA is TGTGCCATCAGTGAGGGACAGGGATATGGCTACACCTTC.